The rows below give T cell receptor beta chains drawn from one sample of a study of blood T cell repertoires in COVID-19. Here immunoSEQ multiplex PCR was the method, and the copy in TCRdb shows in-frame clones only, minus some. The profile covers some 210,000 clones, with roughly 90% appearing a single time and 4.5% to 5.5% taken by the ten largest. The sequencing sample was made of peripheral blood. Receptors were obtained from a middle-aged woman with acute or convalescent COVID-19. Both conserved end residues are part of each CDR3. A D gene is named only where the DNA matches it firmly. Clone size is shown for a subset of rows, as once, few, many or a class of expanded clone.

>NA|TRBD2|TRBV4-2|TRBJ2-2
CASSRRLAGEAGELFF
TGTGCCAGCAGCCGCCGACTAGCGGGGGAAGCCGGGGAGCTGTTTTTT
>NA|NA|TRBV24-1|TRBJ1-2
CATSDSGSPYGYTF
TGTGCCACCAGTGATTCAGGATCCCCCTATGGCTACACCTTC
>NA|NA|TRBV7-3|TRBJ1-6
CASSLSAGSYNSPLHF
TGTGCCAGCAGCTTATCGGCAGGCTCCTATAATTCACCCCTCCACTTT
>NA|NA|TRBV19|TRBJ1-4
CASSSGAIGNEKLFF
TGTGCCAGTAGTTCTGGGGCCATTGGGAATGAAAAACTGTTTTTT
>NA|TRBD1|TRBV2|TRBJ1-5
CASRGGQGLRPQHF
TGTGCCAGCAGAGGGGGACAGGGCCTGCGGCCCCAGCATTTT
>NA|NA|TRBV6-5|TRBJ1-2
CASSLSSWQGRGYTF
TGTGCCAGCAGTCTAAGCAGTTGGCAGGGCAGGGGCTACACCTTC
>NA|TRBD1|TRBV3-1/TRBV3-2|TRBJ1-1
CASRRTGGYTEAFF
TGTGCCAGCAGACGGACAGGGGGCTACACTGAAGCTTTCTTT
>NA|NA|TRBV9|TRBJ2-2
CASSIRGTPTGELFF
TGTGCCAGCAGCATCCGAGGGACTCCCACCGGGGAGCTGTTTTTT
>NA|NA|TRBV20-1|TRBJ1-1
CSARAEEAFF
TGCAGTGCTAGAGCGGAGGAAGCTTTCTTT
>NA|NA|TRBV29-1|TRBJ2-3
CSVEDGRGTTFTDTQYF
TGCAGCGTTGAAGATGGTAGGGGCACTACCTTCACAGATACGCAGTATTTT
>NA|NA|TRBV10-2|TRBJ1-1
CASRTSAGVNTEAFF
TGCGCCAGCAGAACTTCGGCAGGGGTGAACACTGAAGCTTTCTTT
>NA|NA|TRBV9|TRBJ2-3
CASGPRWGDTDTQYF
TGTGCCAGCGGGCCCCGCTGGGGGGACACAGATACGCAGTATTTT
>NA|NA|TRBV18|TRBJ2-2
CASSPGASGELFF
TGTGCCAGCTCACCGGGGGCGAGCGGGGAGCTGTTTTTT
>once|TRBD2|TRBV7-9|TRBJ2-2
CASSPGVGAGGNTGELFF
TGTGCCAGCAGCCCCGGCGTAGGCGCGGGGGGGAACACCGGGGAGCTGTTTTTT
>NA|NA|TRBV5-1|TRBJ2-1
CASRGGRDEQFF
TGCGCCAGCAGAGGGGGGAGGGATGAGCAGTTCTTC
>NA|TRBD1|TRBV2|TRBJ1-2
CASRVTGVSGYGYTF
TGTGCCAGCAGGGTAACAGGGGTTTCGGGCTATGGCTACACCTTC
>NA|NA|TRBV6-6|TRBJ1-1
CASSPVSLVNTEAFF
TGTGCCAGCAGCCCCGTTAGCTTAGTGAACACTGAAGCTTTCTTT
>NA|TRBD1|TRBV2|TRBJ2-5
CASSDTGGAETQYF
TGTGCCAGCAGCGATACAGGGGGCGCAGAGACCCAGTACTTC
>few|TRBD2|TRBV15|TRBJ2-1
CATSRTPTSGGLYNEQFF
TGTGCCACCAGCAGGACACCTACTAGCGGGGGTTTGTACAATGAGCAGTTCTTC
>once|NA|TRBV9|TRBJ2-1
CASSAGSSYNEQFF
TGTGCCAGCAGCGCGGGTAGCTCCTACAATGAGCAGTTCTTC
>NA|NA|TRBV30|TRBJ1-1
CAWRRGPEAFF
TGTGCCTGGAGGAGAGGCCCTGAAGCTTTCTTT
>NA|NA|TRBV5-8|TRBJ1-2
CASTRVVYGYTF
TGTGCCAGCACCAGGGTAGTCTATGGCTACACCTTC
>NA|TRBD1|TRBV7-9|TRBJ1-2
CASSYGDSLNGYTF
TGTGCCAGCAGCTATGGGGACAGCTTAAATGGCTACACCTTC
>NA|NA|TRBV30|TRBJ1-1
CAWVGLSGIGTEAFF
TGTGCCTGGGTGGGCTTGTCAGGGATCGGCACTGAAGCTTTCTTT
>NA|NA|TRBV5-6|TRBJ2-5
CASSNRDFTDRETQYF
TGTGCCAGCAGCAACCGGGACTTCACTGATCGAGAGACCCAGTACTTC